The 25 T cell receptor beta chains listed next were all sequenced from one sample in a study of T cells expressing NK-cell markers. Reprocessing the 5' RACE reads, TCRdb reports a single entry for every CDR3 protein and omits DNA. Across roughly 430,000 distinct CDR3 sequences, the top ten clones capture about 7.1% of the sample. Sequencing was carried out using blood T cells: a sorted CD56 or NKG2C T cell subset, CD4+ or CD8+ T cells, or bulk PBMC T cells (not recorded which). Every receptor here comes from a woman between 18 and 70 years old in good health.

CDR3 residues: CASSSFGGRGNYGYTF. This chain links TRBV5-6 with TRBJ1-2; TCRdb indicates TRBD1, and absent DNA this call remains unverified. Germline V CDR1 and CDR2: SGHDT, YYEEEE. This CDR3 comprises 16 residues.

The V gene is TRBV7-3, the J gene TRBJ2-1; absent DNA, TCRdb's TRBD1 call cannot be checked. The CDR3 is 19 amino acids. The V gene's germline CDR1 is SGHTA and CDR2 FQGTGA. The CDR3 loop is CASSLPRDRVRPNYNEQFF.

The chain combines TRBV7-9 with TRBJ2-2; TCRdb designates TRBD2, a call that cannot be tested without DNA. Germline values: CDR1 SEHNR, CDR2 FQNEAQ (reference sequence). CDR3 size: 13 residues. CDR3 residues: CASSFIATGELFF.

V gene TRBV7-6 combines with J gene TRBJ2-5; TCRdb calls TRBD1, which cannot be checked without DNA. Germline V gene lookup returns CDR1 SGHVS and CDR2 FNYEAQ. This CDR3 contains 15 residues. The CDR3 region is CASSLVPEGGETQYF.

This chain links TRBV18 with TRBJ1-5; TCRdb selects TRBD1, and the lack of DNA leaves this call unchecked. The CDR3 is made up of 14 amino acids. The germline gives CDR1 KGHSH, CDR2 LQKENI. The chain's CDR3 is CASTNQGVTQPQHF. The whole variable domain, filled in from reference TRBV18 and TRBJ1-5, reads NAGVMQNPRHLVRRRGQEARLRCSPMKGHSHVYWYRQLPEEGLKFMVYLQKENIIDESGMPKERFSAEFPKEGPSILRIQQVVRGDSAAYFCASTNQGVTQPQHFGDGTRLSIL.

The CDR3 sequence is CASSVSSGKGDNEQFF. This chain links TRBV7-2 with TRBJ2-1; without DNA, the TCRdb call of TRBD2 cannot be checked. There are 16 residues in the CDR3. The germline V gene has CDR1 SGHTA and CDR2 FQGNSA.

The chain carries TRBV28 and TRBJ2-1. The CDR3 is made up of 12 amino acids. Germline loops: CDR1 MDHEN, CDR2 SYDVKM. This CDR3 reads CASSSVLNEQFF.

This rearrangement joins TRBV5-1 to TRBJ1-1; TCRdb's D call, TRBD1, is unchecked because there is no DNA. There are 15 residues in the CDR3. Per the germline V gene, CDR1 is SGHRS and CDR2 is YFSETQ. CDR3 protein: CASSGGQHMNTEAFF.

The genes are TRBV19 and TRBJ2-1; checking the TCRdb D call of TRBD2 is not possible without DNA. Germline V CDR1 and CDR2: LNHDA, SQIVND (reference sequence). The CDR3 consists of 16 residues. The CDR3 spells CASSIVPSGTYNEQFF.

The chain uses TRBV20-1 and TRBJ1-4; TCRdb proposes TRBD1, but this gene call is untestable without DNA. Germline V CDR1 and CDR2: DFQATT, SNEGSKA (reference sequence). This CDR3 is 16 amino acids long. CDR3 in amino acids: CSASNWGQSLNEKLFF.

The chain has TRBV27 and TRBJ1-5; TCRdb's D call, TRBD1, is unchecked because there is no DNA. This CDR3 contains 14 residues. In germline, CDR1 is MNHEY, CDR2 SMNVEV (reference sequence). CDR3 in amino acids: CASSLQGPGMPQHF.

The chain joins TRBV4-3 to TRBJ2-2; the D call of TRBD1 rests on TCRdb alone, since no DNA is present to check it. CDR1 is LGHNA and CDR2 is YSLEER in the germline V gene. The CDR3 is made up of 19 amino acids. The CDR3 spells CASSQGRLAGVTNTGELFF.

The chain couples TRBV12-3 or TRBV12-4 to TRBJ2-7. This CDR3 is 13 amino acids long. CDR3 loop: CASSLGEHYEQYF.

CDR3 in amino acids: CASSLTALAKNIQYF. V gene TRBV12-3 or TRBV12-4 combines with J gene TRBJ2-4; TCRdb gives TRBD1 as the D gene, but with no DNA this cannot be confirmed. The CDR3 totals 15 residues.

CDR3 protein: CASSSVPGPEQFF. The chain recombines TRBV11-3 with TRBJ2-1; TCRdb reports TRBD1, a call that lacks DNA to check it against. Looked up from germline, CDR1 is SGHNT and CDR2 is YENEEA. The CDR3 covers 13 residues.

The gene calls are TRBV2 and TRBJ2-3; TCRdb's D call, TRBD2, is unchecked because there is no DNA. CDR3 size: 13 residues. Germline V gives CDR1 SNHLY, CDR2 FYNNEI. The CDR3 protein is CASKRGPTDTQYF.

The CDR3 spells CSAPRDLRGEQFF. This chain links TRBV20-1 with TRBJ2-1; TCRdb proposes TRBD1, but this gene call is untestable without DNA. CDR1 is DFQATT and CDR2 is SNEGSKA in the germline V gene (reference sequence). The CDR3 is made up of 13 amino acids.

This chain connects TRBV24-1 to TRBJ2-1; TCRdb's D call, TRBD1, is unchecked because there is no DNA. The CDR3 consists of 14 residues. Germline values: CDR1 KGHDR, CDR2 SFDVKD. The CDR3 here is CATAAGSVDRGQFF.

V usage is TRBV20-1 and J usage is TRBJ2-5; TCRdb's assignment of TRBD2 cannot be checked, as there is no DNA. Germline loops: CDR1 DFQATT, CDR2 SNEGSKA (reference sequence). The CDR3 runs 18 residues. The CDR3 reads CSASGLYSGRGIQETQYF.

This CDR3 is CASSFGSVDGKNIQYF. The V gene is TRBV12-3 or TRBV12-4, the J gene TRBJ2-4. The CDR3 covers 16 residues.

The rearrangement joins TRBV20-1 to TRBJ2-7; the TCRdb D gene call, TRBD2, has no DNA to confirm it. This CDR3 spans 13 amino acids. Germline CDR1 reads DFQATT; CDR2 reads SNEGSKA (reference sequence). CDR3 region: CSAGTSGIGEQYF.

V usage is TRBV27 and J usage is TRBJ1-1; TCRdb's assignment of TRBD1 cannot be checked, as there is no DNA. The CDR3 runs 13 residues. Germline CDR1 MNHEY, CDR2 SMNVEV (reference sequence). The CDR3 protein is CASSLGVGAEAFF.

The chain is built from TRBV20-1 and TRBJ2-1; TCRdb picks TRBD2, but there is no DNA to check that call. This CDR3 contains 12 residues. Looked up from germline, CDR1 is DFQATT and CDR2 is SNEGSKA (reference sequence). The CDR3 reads CSARGLADEQFF.

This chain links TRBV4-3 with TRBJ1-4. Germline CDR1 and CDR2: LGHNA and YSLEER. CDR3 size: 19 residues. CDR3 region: CASSQGWKDVFATNEKLFF.

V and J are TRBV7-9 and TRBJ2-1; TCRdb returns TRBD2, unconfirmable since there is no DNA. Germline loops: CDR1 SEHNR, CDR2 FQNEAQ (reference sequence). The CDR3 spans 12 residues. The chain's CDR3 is CASGPVLYEQFF.